The 14 T cell receptor beta chains presented below share a single source sample, sequenced in a study of neoadjuvant anti-PD-1 for oral cavity cancer. Data came from immunoSEQ multiplex PCR; TCRdb stores just in-frame clones and leaves some out. The table shows roughly 67,000 clones, with approximately 82% occurring only once. Sequencing used PBMCs, obtained before nivolumab (anti-PD-1) treatment. These receptors all come from a person aged 35-79 years with oral cavity squamous cell carcinoma.

This clone was counted between two and nine times. This chain uses TRBV19 with TRBJ2-7; either TRBD1 or TRBD2 may supply D (5 bases each). Germline V gene data show CDR1 as LNHDA and CDR2 as SQIVND (reference sequence). The V and J ends lost 3 bases and 0 bases respectively, with 9 bases between them. The CDR3 spans 14 residues. The DNA for the CDR3 is TGTGCCAGTAGTATCCTCGGGACCTCCTACGAGCAGTACTTC. Translated, it gives CASSILGTSYEQYF.

V and J are TRBV2 and TRBJ2-1; D might be TRBD1 or TRBD2, each matching 5 bases. The CDR3 is made up of 12 amino acids. Trimming cost V 7 bases and J 9 bases, with 13 bases left between them. Germline V gives CDR1 SNHLY, CDR2 FYNNEI. The CDR3 DNA reads as TGTGCCAGCAATAGGGTTGGGACTGAGCAGTTCTTC. Its protein is CASNRVGTEQFF.

V is TRBV21-1 and J is TRBJ2-7; TRBD2 is the table's D call and was not checked against the DNA. TRBV21-1 counts as a pseudogene. This CDR3 has 16 amino acids. The CDR3 region is CASSKVVGGRKYEQYF. The CDR3 nucleotides read TGTGCCAGCAGCAAAGTTGTCGGCGGGAGGAAGTACGAGCAGTACTTC.

The CDR3 DNA is TGTGCCAGCAGTTTAGGGGGGGTAAACACTGAAGCTTTCTTT. Translating gives CASSLGGVNTEAFF. The J gene is TRBJ1-1, the V gene TRBV27, with D possibly TRBD1 on 5 matching bases. CDR3 size: 14 residues. In germline, CDR1 is MNHEY, CDR2 SMNVEV (reference sequence). The V and J ends lost 2 bases and 2 bases respectively, with 9 bases between them.

The J gene is TRBJ2-1, the V gene TRBV7-2, with D uncertain. Between the trimmed V and J ends, which lost 4 bases and 5 bases, there was a span of 15 bases. CDR1 SGHTA and CDR2 FQGNSA come from the germline V gene. This CDR3 spans 15 amino acids. Here the CDR3 DNA reads TGTGCCAGCAGCTCAAGCCGCACTCCAAACAATGAGCAGTTCTTC. The encoded protein is CASSSSRTPNNEQFF.

The chain carries TRBV14 and TRBJ2-3; possibly TRBD2 for D (6 bases). Between the trimmed V and J ends, which lost 2 bases and 3 bases, there was a span of 18 bases. From germline, CDR1 is SGHDN and CDR2 FVKESK. This CDR3 is 17 amino acids long. CDR3 coding DNA: TGTGCCAGCAGCCAATCGTCGTTTCTCGGGGGAACAGATACGCAGTATTTT. Encoded protein: CASSQSSFLGGTDTQYF.

This chain links TRBV30 with TRBJ1-5; no reliable D call. Trimming stripped 0 bases from V and 2 bases from J, with 8 bases between. Per the germline V gene, CDR1 is GTSNPN and CDR2 is SVGIG (reference sequence). The CDR3 runs to 14 residues. This CDR3 is CAWSVGLGNQPQHF. Here the CDR3 DNA reads TGTGCCTGGAGTGTAGGGTTGGGCAATCAGCCCCAGCATTTT.

The rearrangement joins TRBV7-8 to TRBJ2-1, with D possibly TRBD2 on 6 matching bases. The CDR3 is 18 amino acids. V lost 4 bases to trimming and J lost 6 bases, with 25 bases between them. From germline, CDR1 is SGHVS and CDR2 FQNEAQ. CDR3 amino acids: CASSSSRERPSPRNEQFF. CDR3 DNA sequence: TGTGCCAGCAGCTCCTCCCGGGAGCGGCCGTCCCCCCGCAATGAGCAGTTCTTC.

The chain links TRBV2 to TRBJ2-3, with D possibly matching TRBD2 (6 bases). CDR3 length: 13 amino acids. Deletions cut 6 bases from V and 1 base from J, with 8 bases between. Per the germline V gene, CDR1 is SNHLY and CDR2 is FYNNEI. The CDR3 DNA is TGTGCCAGCAGCTCGGGGGGCACAGATACGCAGTATTTT. Translating it yields CASSSGGTDTQYF.

The chain joins TRBV15 to TRBJ2-6, with 11 bases identical to TRBD2. In germline, CDR1 is LNHNV, CDR2 YYDKDF (reference sequence). The ends lost 5 bases at V and 0 bases at J; junction bases unmatched: 0. This CDR3 region has 16 residues. The CDR3 is CATSLAGGSGANVLTF. Written as DNA, the CDR3 is TGTGCCACCAGCCTAGCGGGGGGCTCTGGGGCCAACGTCCTGACTTTC.

The chain carries TRBV5-1 and TRBJ2-3, with 8 bases fitting TRBD2. The length of the CDR3 is 16 residues. From germline, CDR1 is SGHRS and CDR2 YFSETQ. The trim removed 6 bases at V and 0 bases at J, leaving 9 bases unmatched. The CDR3 DNA reads TGCGCCAGCACCGAGCAGGCTAGCGGGAGCACAGATACGCAGTATTTT. Protein product: CASTEQASGSTDTQYF.

This chain uses TRBV4-1 with TRBJ2-7; D is unclear. This CDR3 region has 17 residues. V was trimmed by 1 base and J by 3 bases, leaving 19 bases between them. Germline V gene lookup returns CDR1 MGHRA and CDR2 YSYEKL. This CDR3 reads CASSQVGRRAGDYEQYF. DNA for the CDR3: TGCGCCAGCAGCCAAGTCGGTAGACGGGCTGGGGACTACGAGCAGTACTTC.

The chain joins TRBV10-2 to TRBJ2-5; D not certain. The CDR3 sequence is 11 residues long. The V end was cut by 5 bases, the J end by 2 bases, with 3 bases between. Germline V gives CDR1 WSHSY, CDR2 SAAADI. CDR3 nucleotide sequence: TGCGCCAGCAGTCAACAAGAGACCCAGTACTTC. Its translation: CASSQQETQYF.

The DNA of the CDR3 is TGTGCCAGTAGAATGCAGTGGGGTGGCAATCAGCCCCAGCATTTT. This translates into CASRMQWGGNQPQHF. J is TRBJ1-5 and V is TRBV19; D is uncertain. Trimming took 6 bases from V and 2 from J, leaving 14 bases between them. The CDR3 consists of 15 residues. Germline-derived CDR1 and CDR2 are LNHDA and SQIVND (reference sequence).